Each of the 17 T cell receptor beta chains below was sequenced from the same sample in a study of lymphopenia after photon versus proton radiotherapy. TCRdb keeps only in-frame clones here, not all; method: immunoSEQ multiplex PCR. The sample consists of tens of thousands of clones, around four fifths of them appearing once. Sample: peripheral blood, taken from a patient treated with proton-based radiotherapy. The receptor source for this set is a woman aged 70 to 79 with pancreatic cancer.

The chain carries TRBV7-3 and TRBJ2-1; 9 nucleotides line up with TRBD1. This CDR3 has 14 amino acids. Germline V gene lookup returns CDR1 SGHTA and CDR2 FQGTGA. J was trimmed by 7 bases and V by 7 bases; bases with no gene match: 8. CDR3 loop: CASTRDRAGNEQFF. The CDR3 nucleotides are TGTGCCAGCACTCGGGACAGGGCCGGAAATGAGCAGTTCTTC. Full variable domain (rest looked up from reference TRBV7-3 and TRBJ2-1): GAGVSQTPSNKVTEKGKYVELRCDPISGHTALYWYRQSLGQGPEFLIYFQGTGAADDSGLPNDRFFAVRPEGSVSTLKIQRTERGDSAVYLCASTRDRAGNEQFFGPGTRLTVL.

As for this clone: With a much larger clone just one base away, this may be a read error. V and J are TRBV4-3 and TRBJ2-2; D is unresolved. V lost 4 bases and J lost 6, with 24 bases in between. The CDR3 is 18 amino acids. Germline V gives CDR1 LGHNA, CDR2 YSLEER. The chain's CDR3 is CASSPGTWLEFEAGELFF. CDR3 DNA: TGCGCCAGCAGCCCCGGCACATGGCTGGAGTTTGAGGCCGGGGAGCTGTTTTTT.

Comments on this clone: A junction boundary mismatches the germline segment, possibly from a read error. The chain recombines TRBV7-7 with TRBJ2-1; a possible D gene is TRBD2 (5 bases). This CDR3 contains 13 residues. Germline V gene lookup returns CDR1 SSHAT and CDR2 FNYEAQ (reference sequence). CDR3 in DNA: TGTGCTAGCAGCCGGGGTGGGCACGGGGTGCAGTTCTTC. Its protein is CASSRGGHGVQFF.

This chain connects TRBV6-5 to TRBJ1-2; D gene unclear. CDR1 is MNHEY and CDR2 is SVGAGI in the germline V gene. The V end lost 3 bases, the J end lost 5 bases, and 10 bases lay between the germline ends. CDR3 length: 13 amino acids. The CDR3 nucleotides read TGTGCCAGCAGTTATACCGGGTTATATGGCTACACCTTC. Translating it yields CASSYTGLYGYTF.

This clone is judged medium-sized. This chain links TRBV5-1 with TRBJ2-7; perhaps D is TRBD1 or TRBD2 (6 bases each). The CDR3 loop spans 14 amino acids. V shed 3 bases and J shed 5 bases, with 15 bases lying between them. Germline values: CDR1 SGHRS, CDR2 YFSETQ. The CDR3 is CASSSDGGGNEQYF. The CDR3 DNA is TGCGCCAGCAGCTCGGATGGAGGGGGAAACGAGCAGTACTTC.

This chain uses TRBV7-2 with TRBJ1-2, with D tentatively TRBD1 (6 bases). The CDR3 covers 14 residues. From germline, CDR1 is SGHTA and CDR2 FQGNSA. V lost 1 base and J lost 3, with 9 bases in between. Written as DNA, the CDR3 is TGTGCCAGCAGCTTAGGGGGGCAGGACTATGGCTACACCTTC. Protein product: CASSLGGQDYGYTF.

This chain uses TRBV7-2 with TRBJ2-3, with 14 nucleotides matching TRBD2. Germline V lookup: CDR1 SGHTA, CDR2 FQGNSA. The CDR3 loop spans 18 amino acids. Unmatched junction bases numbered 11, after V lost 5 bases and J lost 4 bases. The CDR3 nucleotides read TGTGCCAGCAGCATCGGGACTAGCGGGAGTAGGAAGTCAGATACGCAGTATTTT. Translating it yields CASSIGTSGSRKSDTQYF. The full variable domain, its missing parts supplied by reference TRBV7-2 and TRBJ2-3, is GAGVSQSPSNKVTEKGKDVELRCDPISGHTALYWYRQSLGQGLEFLIYFQGNSAPDKSGLPSDRFSAERTGGSVSTLTIQRTQQEDSAVYLCASSIGTSGSRKSDTQYFGPGTRLTVL.

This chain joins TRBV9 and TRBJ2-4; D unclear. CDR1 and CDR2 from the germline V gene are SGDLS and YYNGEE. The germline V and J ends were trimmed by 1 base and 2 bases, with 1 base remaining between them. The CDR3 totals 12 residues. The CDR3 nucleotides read TGTGCCAGCAGCGTATCCAAAAACATTCAGTACTTC. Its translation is CASSVSKNIQYF.

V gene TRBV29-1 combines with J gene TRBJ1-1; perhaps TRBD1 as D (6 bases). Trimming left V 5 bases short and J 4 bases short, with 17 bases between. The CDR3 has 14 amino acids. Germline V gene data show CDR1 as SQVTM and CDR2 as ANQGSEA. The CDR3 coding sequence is TGCAGCGTTTATTACGTCGGACAGATCACTGAAGCTTTCTTT. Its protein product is CSVYYVGQITEAFF.

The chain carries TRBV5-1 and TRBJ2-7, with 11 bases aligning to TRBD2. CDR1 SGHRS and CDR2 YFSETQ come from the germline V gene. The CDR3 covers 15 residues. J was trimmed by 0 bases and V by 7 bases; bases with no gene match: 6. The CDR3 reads CASASTSGSSYEQYF. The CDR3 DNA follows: TGCGCCAGCGCCTCCACTAGCGGGAGCTCCTACGAGCAGTACTTC.

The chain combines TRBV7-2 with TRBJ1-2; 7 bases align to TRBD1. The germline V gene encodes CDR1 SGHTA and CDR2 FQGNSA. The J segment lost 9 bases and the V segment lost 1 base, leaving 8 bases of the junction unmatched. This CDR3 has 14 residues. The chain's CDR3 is CASSLEGGGSSYTF. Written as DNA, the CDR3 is TGTGCCAGCAGCTTAGAAGGAGGGGGCAGTAGCTACACCTTC.

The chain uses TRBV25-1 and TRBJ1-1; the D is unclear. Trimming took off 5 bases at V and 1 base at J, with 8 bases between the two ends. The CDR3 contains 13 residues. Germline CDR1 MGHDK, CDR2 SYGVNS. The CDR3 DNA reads TGTGCCAGCAGTACCCCGGGGAACACTGAAGCTTTCTTT. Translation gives CASSTPGNTEAFF.

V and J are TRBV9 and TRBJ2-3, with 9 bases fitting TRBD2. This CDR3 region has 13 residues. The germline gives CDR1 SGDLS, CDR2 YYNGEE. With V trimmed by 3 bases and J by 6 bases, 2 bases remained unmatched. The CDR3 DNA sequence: TGTGCCAGCAGCGCTAGCGGGGCGGATACGCAGTATTTT. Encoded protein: CASSASGADTQYF.

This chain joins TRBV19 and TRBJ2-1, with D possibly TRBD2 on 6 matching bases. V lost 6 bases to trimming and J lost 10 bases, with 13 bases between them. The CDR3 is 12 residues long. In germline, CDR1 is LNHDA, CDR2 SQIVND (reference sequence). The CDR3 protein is CASSGSIREQFF. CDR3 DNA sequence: TGTGCCAGTAGCGGGAGCATAAGAGAGCAGTTCTTC.

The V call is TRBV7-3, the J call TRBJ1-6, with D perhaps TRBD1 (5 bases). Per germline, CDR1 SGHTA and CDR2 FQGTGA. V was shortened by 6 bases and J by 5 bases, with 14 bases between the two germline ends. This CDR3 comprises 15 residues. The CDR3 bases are TGTGCCAGCAGGTCGACGGTGGGGCATAATTCACCCCTCCACTTT. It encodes CASRSTVGHNSPLHF.

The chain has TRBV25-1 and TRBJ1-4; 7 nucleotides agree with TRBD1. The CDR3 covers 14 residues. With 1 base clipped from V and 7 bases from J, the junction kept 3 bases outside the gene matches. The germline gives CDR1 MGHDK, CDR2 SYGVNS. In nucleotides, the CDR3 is TGTGCCAGCAGTGAATTTGGACAGGCTGAAAAACTGTTTTTT. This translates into CASSEFGQAEKLFF.

The CDR3 bases are TGCGCCAGCAGCCAAGAATGGCCGTCGATGAGCGGGAGGGGGAACGAGCAGTACTTC. Protein sequence: CASSQEWPSMSGRGNEQYF. The V call is TRBV4-1, the J call TRBJ2-7; 10 bases line up with TRBD2. J gave up 5 bases and V 0 bases, and 16 bases lay outside the gene matches. The CDR3 extends over 19 amino acids. Germline lookup yields CDR1 MGHRA and CDR2 YSYEKL.